A selection of T cell receptor beta chains follows, all from one sample in a study of T cell repertoires in ileal Crohn's disease. Measured with immunoSEQ multiplex PCR; TCRdb has only the in-frame clones, and not every one. The sample includes some 60,000 clones, roughly 89% of them seen just once. Sequencing was done on a sample of ileal tissue. The source is an adult with Crohn's disease. Both conserved end residues are part of each CDR3. The order of the fields is V gene, D gene, clone size, J gene, CDR3 DNA, CDR3 protein. The D gene is left open where the match is weak. Size tells how often a clone was seen (once, few, many) or the class of an expanded clone, and some rows leave it out.

V gene: TRBV13; D gene: TRBD1; clone size: .; J gene: TRBJ2-6; CDR3 DNA: TGTGCCAGCAGCTTTAGTTTTGAGGACAGGGGGCCATCTGGGGCCAACGTCCTGACTTTC; CDR3 protein: CASSFSFEDRGPSGANVLTF
V gene: TRBV30; D gene: .; clone size: .; J gene: TRBJ1-4; CDR3 DNA: TGTGCCTGGAGTGCGAATGAAAAACTGTTTTTT; CDR3 protein: CAWSANEKLFF
V gene: TRBV19; D gene: TRBD1; clone size: .; J gene: TRBJ1-2; CDR3 DNA: TGTGCCAGTAGTCTCAAGACAGGGGGATTCCCTGGCTACACCTTC; CDR3 protein: CASSLKTGGFPGYTF
V gene: TRBV13; D gene: TRBD2; clone size: .; J gene: TRBJ2-1; CDR3 DNA: TGTGCCAGCAGCTTAGGGGGAGCGGGACTACACAATGAGCAGTTCTTC; CDR3 protein: CASSLGGAGLHNEQFF
V gene: TRBV7-6; D gene: TRBD2; clone size: .; J gene: TRBJ2-2; CDR3 DNA: TGTGCCAGCAGCCCACGATCCGGACTAGCGGGGGGAACGAACACCGGGGAGCTGTTTTTT; CDR3 protein: CASSPRSGLAGGTNTGELFF
V gene: TRBV18; D gene: .; clone size: .; J gene: TRBJ1-2; CDR3 DNA: TGTGCCAGCTCACACGGAGTAGGCCGGAGCTATGGCTACACCTTC; CDR3 protein: CASSHGVGRSYGYTF
V gene: TRBV5-1; D gene: .; clone size: .; J gene: TRBJ2-7; CDR3 DNA: TGCGCCAGCAGCTTGGCCCTCTCCTCCTACGAGCAGTACTTC; CDR3 protein: CASSLALSSYEQYF
V gene: TRBV29-1; D gene: .; clone size: .; J gene: TRBJ2-7; CDR3 DNA: TGCAGCGTCCGGTCAGGGTCCTACGAGCAGTACTTC; CDR3 protein: CSVRSGSYEQYF
V gene: TRBV6-1; D gene: TRBD1; clone size: .; J gene: TRBJ2-7; CDR3 DNA: TGTGCCAGCAGAGGGACAGGGTGGGGGCACGAGCAGTACTTC; CDR3 protein: CASRGTGWGHEQYF
V gene: TRBV13; D gene: .; clone size: .; J gene: TRBJ1-1; CDR3 DNA: TGTGCCAGCAGCACCTCTCGGGTGAACACTGAAGCTTTCTTT; CDR3 protein: CASSTSRVNTEAFF
V gene: TRBV27; D gene: .; clone size: .; J gene: TRBJ2-2; CDR3 DNA: TGTGCCAGCAGTTTACGGGGTAACAGCGGGGAGCTGTTTTTT; CDR3 protein: CASSLRGNSGELFF
V gene: TRBV7-3; D gene: .; clone size: .; J gene: TRBJ2-7; CDR3 DNA: TGTGCCAGCAGCCGGGACAACTCCTACGAGCAGTACTTC; CDR3 protein: CASSRDNSYEQYF
V gene: TRBV7-8; D gene: TRBD2; clone size: .; J gene: TRBJ2-2; CDR3 DNA: TGTGCCAGCAGCACAACGGGAGGGCCGTTCGGGGAGCTGTTTTTT; CDR3 protein: CASSTTGGPFGELFF
V gene: TRBV19; D gene: .; clone size: .; J gene: TRBJ1-5; CDR3 DNA: TGTGCCAGCGCTGGGGGGAAATACAGCAATCAGCCCCAGCATTTT; CDR3 protein: CASAGGKYSNQPQHF
V gene: TRBV5-1; D gene: .; clone size: .; J gene: TRBJ1-3; CDR3 DNA: TGCGCCAGCAGCTTGGAGCCAGGGGAGGGAAACACCATATATTTT; CDR3 protein: CASSLEPGEGNTIYF
V gene: TRBV10-3; D gene: .; clone size: few; J gene: TRBJ1-1; CDR3 DNA: TGTGCCATCAGTATTAGGCAGGGAGGGAACACTGAAGCTTTCTTT; CDR3 protein: CAISIRQGGNTEAFF
V gene: TRBV6-5; D gene: TRBD2; clone size: .; J gene: TRBJ2-1; CDR3 DNA: TGTGCCAGCAGTAGACTAGCGGGGATTAATGAGCAGTTCTTC; CDR3 protein: CASSRLAGINEQFF
V gene: TRBV10-3; D gene: TRBD1; clone size: .; J gene: TRBJ1-2; CDR3 DNA: TGTGCCATACAAACCAAACAAGGACAGGGCAGCGGCGCCTACACCTTC; CDR3 protein: CAIQTKQGQGSGAYTF
V gene: TRBV7-8; D gene: TRBD2; clone size: .; J gene: TRBJ2-3; CDR3 DNA: TGTGCCAGCAGCCCCGGACTAGCGACAGATACGCAGTATTTT; CDR3 protein: CASSPGLATDTQYF
V gene: TRBV4-2; D gene: .; clone size: .; J gene: TRBJ2-1; CDR3 DNA: TGTGCCAGCAGCCAAGATCAAACTAATGAGCAGTTCTTC; CDR3 protein: CASSQDQTNEQFF
V gene: TRBV28; D gene: .; clone size: .; J gene: TRBJ2-7; CDR3 DNA: TGTGCCAGCGTCCTAGGGGCAGAGCAGTACTTC; CDR3 protein: CASVLGAEQYF
V gene: TRBV27; D gene: TRBD1; clone size: .; J gene: TRBJ2-5; CDR3 DNA: TGTGCCAGCAGTCCGCCGGACAGGCGAGAGACCCAGTACTTC; CDR3 protein: CASSPPDRRETQYF
V gene: TRBV5-1; D gene: .; clone size: .; J gene: TRBJ1-2; CDR3 DNA: TGCGCCAGCAGCATCGGAGTTGACTATGGCTACACCTTC; CDR3 protein: CASSIGVDYGYTF
V gene: TRBV6-1; D gene: TRBD1; clone size: .; J gene: TRBJ2-4; CDR3 DNA: TGTGCCAGCAGTGAAAGCACAACAGGGGGCTACATTCAGTACTTC; CDR3 protein: CASSESTTGGYIQYF
V gene: TRBV7-8; D gene: .; clone size: .; J gene: TRBJ1-1; CDR3 DNA: TGTGCCAGCAGGGGGGGGCATGAAGCTTTCTTT; CDR3 protein: CASRGGHEAFF
V gene: TRBV11-2; D gene: TRBD2; clone size: .; J gene: TRBJ2-7; CDR3 DNA: TGTGCCAGCAGCTTAGTAAGAACACTAGCGGGAGAGGTTTACGAGCAGTACTTC; CDR3 protein: CASSLVRTLAGEVYEQYF
V gene: TRBV18; D gene: .; clone size: few; J gene: TRBJ2-5; CDR3 DNA: TGTGCCAGCTCATTCGCGGGGGCGGAAGAGACCCAGTACTTC; CDR3 protein: CASSFAGAEETQYF
V gene: TRBV4-1; D gene: .; clone size: .; J gene: TRBJ2-2; CDR3 DNA: TGCGCCAGCAGCCAAGAGGGCGGGGTACCCACCGGGGAGCTGTTTTTT; CDR3 protein: CASSQEGGVPTGELFF
V gene: TRBV27; D gene: .; clone size: .; J gene: TRBJ2-7; CDR3 DNA: TGTGCCAGCAGCCCGTCTATCGGTCGGGGCGAGCAGTACTTC; CDR3 protein: CASSPSIGRGEQYF
V gene: TRBV19; D gene: .; clone size: .; J gene: TRBJ1-2; CDR3 DNA: TGTGCCAGTAGTAGATCGGGTTCTAACTATGGCTACACCTTC; CDR3 protein: CASSRSGSNYGYTF
V gene: TRBV4-3; D gene: TRBD2; clone size: .; J gene: TRBJ2-7; CDR3 DNA: TGCGCCAGCAGCCAAGGAGCGGGAGGGACCTACGAGCAGTACTTC; CDR3 protein: CASSQGAGGTYEQYF
V gene: TRBV5-1; D gene: .; clone size: .; J gene: TRBJ1-1; CDR3 DNA: TGCGCCAGTCGATCCGGGGGTTTGGGGATGAACACTGAAGCTTTCTTT; CDR3 protein: CASRSGGLGMNTEAFF
V gene: TRBV5-6; D gene: TRBD1; clone size: .; J gene: TRBJ1-5; CDR3 DNA: TGTGCCAGCAGCTCTTTAGGGGGCGGCAATCAGCCCCAGCATTTT; CDR3 protein: CASSSLGGGNQPQHF
V gene: TRBV28; D gene: .; clone size: .; J gene: TRBJ1-2; CDR3 DNA: TGTGCCAGCAGTAACCAGTATGGCTACACCTTC; CDR3 protein: CASSNQYGYTF
V gene: TRBV28; D gene: TRBD1; clone size: .; J gene: TRBJ1-1; CDR3 DNA: TGTGCCAGCAGTATCAGGGGGCGTATCGCTGAAGCTTTCTTT; CDR3 protein: CASSIRGRIAEAFF
V gene: TRBV6-1; D gene: .; clone size: .; J gene: TRBJ1-6; CDR3 DNA: TGTGCCAGCAGTGTAACGACCGGGAATAATTCACCCCTCCACTTT; CDR3 protein: CASSVTTGNNSPLHF
V gene: TRBV19; D gene: .; clone size: .; J gene: TRBJ1-5; CDR3 DNA: TGTGCCAGTAGGCAAAGTTGGGCTAGCAATCAGCCCCAGCATTTT; CDR3 protein: CASRQSWASNQPQHF
V gene: TRBV7-2; D gene: .; clone size: .; J gene: TRBJ1-6; CDR3 DNA: TGTGCCAGCAGCTTTCCGTCGGGGGTGGTTTCACCCCTCCACTTT; CDR3 protein: CASSFPSGVVSPLHF
V gene: TRBV6-1; D gene: .; clone size: .; J gene: TRBJ1-1; CDR3 DNA: TGTGCCAGCAGTGAAGCGGCGAGGAGGAACACTGAAGCTTTCTTT; CDR3 protein: CASSEAARRNTEAFF
V gene: TRBV6-5; D gene: TRBD2; clone size: .; J gene: TRBJ2-1; CDR3 DNA: TGTGCCAGCAGGGAAAGCGGGGGGTACAATGAGCAGTTCTTC; CDR3 protein: CASRESGGYNEQFF
V gene: TRBV7-2; D gene: .; clone size: .; J gene: TRBJ1-2; CDR3 DNA: TGTGCCAGCAGCTTAGATTTTGGAGGGACGGCCTATGGCTACACCTTC; CDR3 protein: CASSLDFGGTAYGYTF
V gene: TRBV19; D gene: TRBD1; clone size: .; J gene: TRBJ1-5; CDR3 DNA: TGTGCCAGCCAGACAGGGTCGTATAGCAATCAGCCCCAGCATTTT; CDR3 protein: CASQTGSYSNQPQHF
V gene: TRBV7-7; D gene: .; clone size: .; J gene: TRBJ1-2; CDR3 DNA: TGTGCTAGCAGCTCGCCTCACGGACGGGCCTCCACAGGGTCTAACTATGGCTACACCTTC; CDR3 protein: CASSSPHGRASTGSNYGYTF
V gene: TRBV5-8; D gene: .; clone size: .; J gene: TRBJ1-4; CDR3 DNA: TGTGCCAGCAGCTTACAGAACAGTAATGAAAAACTGTTTTTT; CDR3 protein: CASSLQNSNEKLFF
V gene: TRBV2; D gene: TRBD1; clone size: .; J gene: TRBJ1-6; CDR3 DNA: TGTGCCAGCAGTTTGGACAGGGGTAATTCACCCCTCCACTTT; CDR3 protein: CASSLDRGNSPLHF
V gene: TRBV6-1; D gene: .; clone size: .; J gene: TRBJ1-5; CDR3 DNA: TGTGCCAGCAGTGAAATCGGGGTGGATCAGCCCCAGCATTTT; CDR3 protein: CASSEIGVDQPQHF
V gene: TRBV5-6; D gene: .; clone size: .; J gene: TRBJ2-5; CDR3 DNA: TGTGCCAGCAGGAATGACAGCCAAGAGACCCAGTACTTC; CDR3 protein: CASRNDSQETQYF
V gene: TRBV30; D gene: .; clone size: .; J gene: TRBJ1-1; CDR3 DNA: TGTGCCTGGAGTAAAAGCAGGAGGGGGAACACTGAAGCTTTCTTT; CDR3 protein: CAWSKSRRGNTEAFF
V gene: TRBV29-1; D gene: .; clone size: .; J gene: TRBJ1-1; CDR3 DNA: TGCAGCGTTGTCAGGGGAAGGTCTGAAGCTTTCTTT; CDR3 protein: CSVVRGRSEAFF
V gene: TRBV2; D gene: .; clone size: .; J gene: TRBJ2-2; CDR3 DNA: TGTGCCAGCAGTGAAACGAGGCCCGGGGAGCTGTTTTTT; CDR3 protein: CASSETRPGELFF
V gene: TRBV10-1; D gene: TRBD2; clone size: .; J gene: TRBJ2-1; CDR3 DNA: TGCGCCAGCAGCCCAGCGGGGCGCTGGAATGAGCAGTTCTTC; CDR3 protein: CASSPAGRWNEQFF
V gene: TRBV5-1; D gene: TRBD1; clone size: .; J gene: TRBJ1-1; CDR3 DNA: TGCGCCAGCAGTCCAGGGGGCCTGGCCACTGAAGCTTTCTTT; CDR3 protein: CASSPGGLATEAFF
V gene: TRBV5-6; D gene: .; clone size: .; J gene: TRBJ1-1; CDR3 DNA: TGTGCCAGCAGCTTGAGTGGCAGGAACACTGAAGCTTTCTTT; CDR3 protein: CASSLSGRNTEAFF
V gene: TRBV10-3; D gene: .; clone size: .; J gene: TRBJ2-1; CDR3 DNA: TGTGCCATCAGTGAAGCGGTGAATGAGCAGTTCTTC; CDR3 protein: CAISEAVNEQFF
V gene: TRBV4-1; D gene: .; clone size: .; J gene: TRBJ1-2; CDR3 DNA: TGCGCCAGCAGCCAAGGAGGGAAGAACTATGGCTACACCTTC; CDR3 protein: CASSQGGKNYGYTF
V gene: TRBV6-5; D gene: .; clone size: once; J gene: TRBJ1-2; CDR3 DNA: TGTGCCAGCAGCCCCCCAGGGGTGGTTGGCTACACCTTC; CDR3 protein: CASSPPGVVGYTF
V gene: TRBV5-1; D gene: TRBD1; clone size: .; J gene: TRBJ2-5; CDR3 DNA: TGCGCCAGCAGCTTGTCGGGGGACAGGGAAGAGACCCAGTACTTC; CDR3 protein: CASSLSGDREETQYF
V gene: TRBV15; D gene: TRBD1; clone size: .; J gene: TRBJ1-2; CDR3 DNA: TGTGCCACCAGCATAACGAGCCGGGACAGGGGGCACTATGGCTACACCTTC; CDR3 protein: CATSITSRDRGHYGYTF
V gene: TRBV19; D gene: TRBD1; clone size: .; J gene: TRBJ2-2; CDR3 DNA: TGTGCCAGTAGCGTAGGGACAGGGATTGGTACCGGGGAGCTGTTTTTT; CDR3 protein: CASSVGTGIGTGELFF